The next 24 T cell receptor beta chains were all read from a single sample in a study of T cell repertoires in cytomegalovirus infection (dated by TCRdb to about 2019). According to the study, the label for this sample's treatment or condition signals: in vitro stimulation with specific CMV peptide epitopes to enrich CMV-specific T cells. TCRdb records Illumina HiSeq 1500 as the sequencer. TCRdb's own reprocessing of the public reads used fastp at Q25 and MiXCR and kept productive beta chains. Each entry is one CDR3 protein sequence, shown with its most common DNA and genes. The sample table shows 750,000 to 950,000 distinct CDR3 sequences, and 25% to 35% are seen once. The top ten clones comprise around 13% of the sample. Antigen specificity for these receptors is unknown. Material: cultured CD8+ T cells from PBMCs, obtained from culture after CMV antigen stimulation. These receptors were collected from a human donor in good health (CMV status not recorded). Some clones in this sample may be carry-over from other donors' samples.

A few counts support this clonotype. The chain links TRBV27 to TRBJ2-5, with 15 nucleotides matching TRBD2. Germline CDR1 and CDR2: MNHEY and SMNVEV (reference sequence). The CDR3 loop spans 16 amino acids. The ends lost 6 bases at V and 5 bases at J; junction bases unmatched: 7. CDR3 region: CASSWTSGGASETQYF. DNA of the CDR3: TGTGCCAGCAGCTGGACTAGCGGGGGGGCCAGTGAGACCCAGTACTTC.

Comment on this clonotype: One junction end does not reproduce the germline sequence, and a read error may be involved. CDR3 bases: TGTGCCAGCAGCCAAGATCTGGGGACAGGGAGAGGCACGCAGTATTTT. Amino acids: CASSQDLGTGRGTQYF. The chain links TRBV4-1 to TRBJ2-3; 9 bases are shared with TRBD1. The CDR3 consists of 16 residues. CDR1 and CDR2 (germline): MGHRA, YSYEKL.

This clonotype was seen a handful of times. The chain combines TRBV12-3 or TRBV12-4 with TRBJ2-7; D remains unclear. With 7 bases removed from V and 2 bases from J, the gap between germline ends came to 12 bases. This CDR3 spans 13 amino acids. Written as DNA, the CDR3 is TGTGCCAGCAACCCCTCAAACACCTACGAGCAGTACTTC. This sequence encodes CASNPSNTYEQYF.

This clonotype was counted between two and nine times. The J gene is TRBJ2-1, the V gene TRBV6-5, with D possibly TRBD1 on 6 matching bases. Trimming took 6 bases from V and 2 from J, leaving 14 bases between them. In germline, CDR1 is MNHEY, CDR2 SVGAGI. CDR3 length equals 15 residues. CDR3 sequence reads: CASSTGTTAYNEQFF. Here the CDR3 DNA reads TGTGCCAGCAGCACCGGGACAACGGCCTACAATGAGCAGTTCTTC.

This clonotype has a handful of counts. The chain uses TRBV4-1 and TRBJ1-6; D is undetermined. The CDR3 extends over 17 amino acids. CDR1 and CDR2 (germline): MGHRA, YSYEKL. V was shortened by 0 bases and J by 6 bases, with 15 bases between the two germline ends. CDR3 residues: CASSQDAWVGVNSPLHF. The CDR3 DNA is TGCGCCAGCAGCCAAGATGCTTGGGTGGGAGTTAATTCACCCCTCCACTTT.

The CDR3 coding sequence is TGTGCCAGCAGCCGTACCGGGGGGATGGAGCCCCAGCATTTT. This translates into CASSRTGGMEPQHF. The chain uses TRBV3-1 and TRBJ1-5, with D possibly being TRBD1 (5 bases). The germline V and J ends were trimmed by 4 bases and 8 bases, with 15 bases remaining between them. Germline V gene sequence: CDR1 LGHDT, CDR2 YNNKEL (reference sequence). The CDR3 has 14 amino acids.

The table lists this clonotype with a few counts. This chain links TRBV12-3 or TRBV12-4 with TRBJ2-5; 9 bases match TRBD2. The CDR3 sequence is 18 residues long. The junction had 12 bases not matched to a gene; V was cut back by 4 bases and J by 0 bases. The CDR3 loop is CASSSRDSGGQYQETQYF. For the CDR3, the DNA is TGTGCCAGCAGTTCCCGGGATAGCGGGGGACAGTACCAAGAGACCCAGTACTTC.

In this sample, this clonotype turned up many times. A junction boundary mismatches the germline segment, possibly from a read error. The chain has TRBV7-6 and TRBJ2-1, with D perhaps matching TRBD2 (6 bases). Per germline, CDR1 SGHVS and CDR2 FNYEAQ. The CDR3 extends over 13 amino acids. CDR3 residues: CASSLVRGNEQFF. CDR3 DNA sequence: TGTGCCAGCAGTTTAGTTCGGGGGAATGAGCAGTTCTTC.

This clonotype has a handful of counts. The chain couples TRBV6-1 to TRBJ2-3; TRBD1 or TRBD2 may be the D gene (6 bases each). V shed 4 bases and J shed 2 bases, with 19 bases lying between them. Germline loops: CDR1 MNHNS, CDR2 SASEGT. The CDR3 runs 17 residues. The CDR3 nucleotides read TGTGCCAGCAGTGCCTCACGCTCGGGGGCCCTCACAGATACGCAGTATTTT. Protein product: CASSASRSGALTDTQYF.

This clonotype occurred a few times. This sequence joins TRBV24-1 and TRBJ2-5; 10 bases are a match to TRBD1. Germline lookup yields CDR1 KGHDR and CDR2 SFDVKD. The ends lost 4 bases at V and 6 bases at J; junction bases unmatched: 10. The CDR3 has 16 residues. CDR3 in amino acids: CATSDLRDRGAKTQYF. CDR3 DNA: TGTGCCACCAGTGACCTCCGGGACAGGGGAGCGAAGACCCAGTACTTC.

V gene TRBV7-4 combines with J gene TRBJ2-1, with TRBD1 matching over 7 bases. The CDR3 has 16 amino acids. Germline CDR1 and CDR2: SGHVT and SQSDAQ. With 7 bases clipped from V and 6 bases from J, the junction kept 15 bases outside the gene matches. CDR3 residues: CASNPTGAALGNEQFF. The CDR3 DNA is TGTGCCAGCAACCCAACAGGGGCGGCTTTAGGCAATGAGCAGTTCTTC.

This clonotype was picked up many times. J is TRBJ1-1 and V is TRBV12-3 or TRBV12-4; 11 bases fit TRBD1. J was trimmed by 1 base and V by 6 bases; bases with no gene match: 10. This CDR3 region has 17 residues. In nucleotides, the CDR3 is TGTGCCAGCAGGACCTGGACAGGGGGCGCCGGGAACACTGAAGCTTTCTTT. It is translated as CASRTWTGGAGNTEAFF.

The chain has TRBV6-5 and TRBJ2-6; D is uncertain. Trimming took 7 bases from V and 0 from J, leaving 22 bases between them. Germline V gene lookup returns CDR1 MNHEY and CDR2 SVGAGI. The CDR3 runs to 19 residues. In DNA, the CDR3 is TGTGCCAGCATCCCAAGGCATCCACGTTCTGCCTCTGGGGCCAACGTCCTGACTTTC. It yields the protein CASIPRHPRSASGANVLTF.

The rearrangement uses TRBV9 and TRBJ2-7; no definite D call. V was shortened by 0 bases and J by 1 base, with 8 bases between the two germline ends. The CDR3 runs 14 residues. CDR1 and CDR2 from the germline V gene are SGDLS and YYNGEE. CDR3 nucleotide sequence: TGTGCCAGCAGCGTAGCTGCCGGATCCTACGAGCAGTACGTC. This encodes CASSVAAGSYEQYV.

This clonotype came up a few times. The CDR3, as DNA: TGCGCCAGCAGCTTAGAACAAGCTGGGGCCAACGTCCTGACTTTC. This encodes CASSLEQAGANVLTF. The V call is TRBV5-1, the J call TRBJ2-6; D not certain. The CDR3 is 15 residues long. Germline values: CDR1 SGHRS, CDR2 YFSETQ. Trimming stripped 2 bases from V and 2 bases from J, with 8 bases between.

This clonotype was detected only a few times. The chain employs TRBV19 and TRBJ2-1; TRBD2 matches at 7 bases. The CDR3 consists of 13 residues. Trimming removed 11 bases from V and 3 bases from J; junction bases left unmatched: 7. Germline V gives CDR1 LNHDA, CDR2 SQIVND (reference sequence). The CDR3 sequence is CASWEGLYNEQFF. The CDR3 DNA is TGTGCCTCGTGGGAGGGGCTCTACAATGAGCAGTTCTTC.

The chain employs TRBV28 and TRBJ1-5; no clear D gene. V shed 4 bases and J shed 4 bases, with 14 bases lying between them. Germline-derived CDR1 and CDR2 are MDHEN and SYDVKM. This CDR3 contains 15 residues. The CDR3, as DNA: TGTGCCAGCAGTTGGACGATAGGTAGGAATCAGCCCCAGCATTTT. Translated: CASSWTIGRNQPQHF.

The CDR3 DNA reads as TGTGCCACCAGCAGAGATCTAGGGGACGAGCAGTACGTC. It encodes CATSRDLGDEQYV. The V call is TRBV15, the J call TRBJ2-7, with D perhaps TRBD1 (5 bases). Germline-derived CDR1 and CDR2 are LNHNV and YYDKDF (reference sequence). The ends were cut back, 0 bases at V and 5 bases at J, with 8 bases in the middle. The CDR3 has 13 amino acids.

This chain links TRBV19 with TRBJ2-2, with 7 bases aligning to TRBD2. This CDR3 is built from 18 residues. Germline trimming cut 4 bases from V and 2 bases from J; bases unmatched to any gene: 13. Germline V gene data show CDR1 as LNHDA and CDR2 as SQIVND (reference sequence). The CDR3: CASSTPLQRGFNTGELFF. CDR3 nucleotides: TGTGCCAGTAGTACCCCCCTCCAGCGGGGCTTTAACACCGGGGAGCTGTTTTTT.

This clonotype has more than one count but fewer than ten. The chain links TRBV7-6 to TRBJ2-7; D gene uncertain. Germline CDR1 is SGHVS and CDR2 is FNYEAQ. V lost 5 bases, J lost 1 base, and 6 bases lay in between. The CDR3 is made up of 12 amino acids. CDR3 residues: CASSMRSYEQYF. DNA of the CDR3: TGTGCCAGCAGCATGCGGTCCTACGAGCAGTACTTC.

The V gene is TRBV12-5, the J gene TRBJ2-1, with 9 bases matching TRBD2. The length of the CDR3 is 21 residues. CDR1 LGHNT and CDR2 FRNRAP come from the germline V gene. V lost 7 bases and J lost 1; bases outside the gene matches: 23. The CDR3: CASALPMAGGPREDSYNEQFF. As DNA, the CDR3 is TGTGCTAGTGCCCTTCCCATGGCGGGGGGGCCTCGGGAAGATTCCTACAATGAGCAGTTCTTC.

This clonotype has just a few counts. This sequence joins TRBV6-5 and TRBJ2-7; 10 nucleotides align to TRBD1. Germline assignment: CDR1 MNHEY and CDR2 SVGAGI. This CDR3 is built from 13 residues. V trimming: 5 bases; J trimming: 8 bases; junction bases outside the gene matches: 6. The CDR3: CASSAGQGEKQYV. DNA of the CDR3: TGTGCCAGCAGTGCCGGACAGGGGGAAAAGCAGTACGTC.

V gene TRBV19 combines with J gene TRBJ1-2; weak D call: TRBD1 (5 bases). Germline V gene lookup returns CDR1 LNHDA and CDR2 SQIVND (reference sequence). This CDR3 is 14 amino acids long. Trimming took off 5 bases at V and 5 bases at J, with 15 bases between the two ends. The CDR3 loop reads CASSLFQGDYGYTF. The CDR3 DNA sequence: TGTGCCAGTAGTCTCTTCCAGGGTGATTATGGCTACACCTTC.

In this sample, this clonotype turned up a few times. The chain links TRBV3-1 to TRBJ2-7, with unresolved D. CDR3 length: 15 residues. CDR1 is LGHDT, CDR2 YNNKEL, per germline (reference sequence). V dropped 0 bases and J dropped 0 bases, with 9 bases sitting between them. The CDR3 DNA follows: TGTGCCAGCAGCCAAGACCGTGCGATCTCCTACGAGCAGTACTTC. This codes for CASSQDRAISYEQYF.